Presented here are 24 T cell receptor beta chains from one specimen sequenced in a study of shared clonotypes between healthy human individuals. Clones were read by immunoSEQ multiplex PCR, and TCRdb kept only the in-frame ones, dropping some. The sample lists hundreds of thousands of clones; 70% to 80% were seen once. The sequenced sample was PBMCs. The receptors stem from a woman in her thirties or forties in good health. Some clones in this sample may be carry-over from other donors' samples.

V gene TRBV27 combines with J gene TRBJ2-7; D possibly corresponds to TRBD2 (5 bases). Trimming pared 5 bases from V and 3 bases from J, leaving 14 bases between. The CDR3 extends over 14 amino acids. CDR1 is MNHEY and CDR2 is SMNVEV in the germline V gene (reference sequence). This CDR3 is CASSNSGIHYEQYF. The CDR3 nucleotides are TGTGCCAGCAGTAACTCCGGGATCCACTACGAGCAGTACTTC.

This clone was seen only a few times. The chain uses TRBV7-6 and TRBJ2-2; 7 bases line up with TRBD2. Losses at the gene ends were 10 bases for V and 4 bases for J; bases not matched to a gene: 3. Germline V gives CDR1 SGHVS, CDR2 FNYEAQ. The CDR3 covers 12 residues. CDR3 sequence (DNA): TGTGCCATAGCGGGTCGCACCGGGGAGCTGTTTTTT. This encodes CAIAGRTGELFF.

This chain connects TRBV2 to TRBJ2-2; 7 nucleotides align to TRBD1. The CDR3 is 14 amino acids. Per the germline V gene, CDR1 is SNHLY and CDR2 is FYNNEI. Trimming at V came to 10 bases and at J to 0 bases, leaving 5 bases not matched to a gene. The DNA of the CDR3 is TGTGCCACCCGACAGGGATCGAACACCGGGGAGCTGTTTTTT. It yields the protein CATRQGSNTGELFF.

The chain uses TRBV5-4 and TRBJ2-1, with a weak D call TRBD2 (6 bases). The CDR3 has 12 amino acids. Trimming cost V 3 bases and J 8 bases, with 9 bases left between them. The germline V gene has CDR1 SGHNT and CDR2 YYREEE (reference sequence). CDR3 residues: CASSWGVDEQFF. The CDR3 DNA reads TGTGCCAGCAGCTGGGGGGTCGATGAGCAGTTCTTC.

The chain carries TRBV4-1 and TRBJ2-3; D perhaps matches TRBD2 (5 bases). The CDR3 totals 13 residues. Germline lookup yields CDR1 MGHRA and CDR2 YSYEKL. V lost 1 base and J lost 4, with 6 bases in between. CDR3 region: CASSQADSDTQYF. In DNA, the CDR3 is TGCGCCAGCAGCCAAGCGGACTCAGATACGCAGTATTTT.

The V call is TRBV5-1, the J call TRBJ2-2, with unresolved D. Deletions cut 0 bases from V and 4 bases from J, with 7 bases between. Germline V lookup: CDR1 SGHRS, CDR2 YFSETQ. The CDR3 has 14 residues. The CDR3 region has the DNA TGCGCCAGCAGCTTGGGGGTTCTCACCGGGGAGCTGTTTTTT. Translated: CASSLGVLTGELFF.

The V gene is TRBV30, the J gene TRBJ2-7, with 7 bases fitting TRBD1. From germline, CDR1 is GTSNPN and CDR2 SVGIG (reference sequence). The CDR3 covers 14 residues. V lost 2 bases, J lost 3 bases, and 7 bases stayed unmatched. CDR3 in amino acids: CAWSQGAGGYEQYF. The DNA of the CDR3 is TGTGCCTGGAGTCAAGGGGCAGGGGGCTACGAGCAGTACTTC.

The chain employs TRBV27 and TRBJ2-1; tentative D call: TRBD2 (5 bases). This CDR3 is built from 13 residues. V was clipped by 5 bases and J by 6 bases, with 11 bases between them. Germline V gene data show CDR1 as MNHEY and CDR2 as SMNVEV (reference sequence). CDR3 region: CASSHRGSNEQFF. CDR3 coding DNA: TGTGCCAGCAGTCACCGAGGGAGCAATGAGCAGTTCTTC.

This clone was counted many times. The CDR3 DNA is TGCGCCAGCAGCCCTGGTGGGTCCGGGGAGCTGTTTTTT. It specifies CASSPGGSGELFF. V and J are TRBV5-1 and TRBJ2-2; the D is unclear. Trimming cost V 4 bases and J 6 bases, with 10 bases left between them. This CDR3 spans 13 amino acids. Germline V CDR1 and CDR2: SGHRS, YFSETQ.

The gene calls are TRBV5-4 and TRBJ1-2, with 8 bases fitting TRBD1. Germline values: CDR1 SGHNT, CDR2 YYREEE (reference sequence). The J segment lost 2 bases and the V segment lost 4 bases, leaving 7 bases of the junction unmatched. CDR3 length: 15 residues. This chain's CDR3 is CASSIPGQENYGYTF. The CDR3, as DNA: TGTGCCAGCAGCATACCGGGACAGGAAAACTATGGCTACACCTTC.

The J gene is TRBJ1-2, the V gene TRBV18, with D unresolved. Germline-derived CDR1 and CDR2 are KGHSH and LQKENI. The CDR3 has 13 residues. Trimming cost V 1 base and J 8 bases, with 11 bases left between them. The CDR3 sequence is CASSPRGWEGYTF. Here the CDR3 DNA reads TGTGCCAGCTCACCACGTGGATGGGAGGGCTACACCTTC.

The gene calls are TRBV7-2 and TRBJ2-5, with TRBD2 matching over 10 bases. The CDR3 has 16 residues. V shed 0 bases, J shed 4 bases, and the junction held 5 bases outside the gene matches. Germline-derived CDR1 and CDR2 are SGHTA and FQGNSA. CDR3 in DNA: TGTGCCAGCAGCTTAGCGGCTAGCGGGAGTCCAGAGACCCAGTACTTC. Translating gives CASSLAASGSPETQYF.

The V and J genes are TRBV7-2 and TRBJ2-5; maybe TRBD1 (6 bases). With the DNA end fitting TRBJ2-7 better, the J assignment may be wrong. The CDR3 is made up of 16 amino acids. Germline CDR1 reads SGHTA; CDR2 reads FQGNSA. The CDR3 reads CASSLGATGNSYEQYF. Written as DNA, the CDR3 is TGTGCCAGCAGCTTGGGAGCAACAGGGAACTCCTACGAGCAGTACTTC.

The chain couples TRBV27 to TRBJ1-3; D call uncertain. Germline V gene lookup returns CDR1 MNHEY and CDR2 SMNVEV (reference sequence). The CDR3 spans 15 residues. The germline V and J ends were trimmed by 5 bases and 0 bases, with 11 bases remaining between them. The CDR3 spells CASSQSRHSGNTIYF. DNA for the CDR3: TGTGCCAGCAGTCAGTCCAGGCACTCTGGAAACACCATATATTTT.

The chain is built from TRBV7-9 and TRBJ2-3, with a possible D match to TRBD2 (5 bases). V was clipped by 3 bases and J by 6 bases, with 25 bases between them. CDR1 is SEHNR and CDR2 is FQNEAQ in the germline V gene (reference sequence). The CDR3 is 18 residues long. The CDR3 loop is CASSLFGGLYRHPDTQYF. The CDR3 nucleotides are TGTGCCAGCAGCTTGTTTGGCGGGCTCTACCGTCACCCGGATACGCAGTATTTT.

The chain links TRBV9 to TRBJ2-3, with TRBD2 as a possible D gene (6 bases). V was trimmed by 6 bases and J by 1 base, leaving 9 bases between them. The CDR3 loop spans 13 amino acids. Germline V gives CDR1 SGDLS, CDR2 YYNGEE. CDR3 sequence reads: CASTPGGTDTQYF. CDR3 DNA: TGTGCCAGCACCCCGGGGGGCACAGATACGCAGTATTTT.

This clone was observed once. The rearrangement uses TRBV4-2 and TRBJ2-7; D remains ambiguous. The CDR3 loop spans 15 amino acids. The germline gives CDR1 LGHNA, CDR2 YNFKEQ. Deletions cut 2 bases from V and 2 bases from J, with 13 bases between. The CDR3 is CASSQSLAEAYEQYF. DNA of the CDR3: TGTGCCAGCAGCCAATCACTTGCTGAAGCCTACGAGCAGTACTTC.

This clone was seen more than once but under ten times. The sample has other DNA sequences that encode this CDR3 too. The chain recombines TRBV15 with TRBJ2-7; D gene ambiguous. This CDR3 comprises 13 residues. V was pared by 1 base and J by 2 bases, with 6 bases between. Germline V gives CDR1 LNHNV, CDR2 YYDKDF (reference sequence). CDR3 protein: CATSRARAYEQYF. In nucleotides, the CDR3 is TGTGCCACCAGCAGAGCCCGGGCCTACGAGCAGTACTTC.

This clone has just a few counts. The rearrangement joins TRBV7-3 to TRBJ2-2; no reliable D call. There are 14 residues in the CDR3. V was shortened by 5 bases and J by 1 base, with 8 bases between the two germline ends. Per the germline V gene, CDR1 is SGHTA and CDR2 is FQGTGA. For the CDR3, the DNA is TGTGCCAGCAGCCCCCGCATGAACACCGGGGAGCTGTTTTTT. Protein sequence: CASSPRMNTGELFF.

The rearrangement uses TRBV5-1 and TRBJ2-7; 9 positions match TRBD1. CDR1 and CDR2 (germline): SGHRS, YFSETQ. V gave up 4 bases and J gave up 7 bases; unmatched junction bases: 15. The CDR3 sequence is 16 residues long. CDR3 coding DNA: TGCGCCAGCAGCCAAAATGTCCCGGGACAGGGTGGTGAGCAGTACTTC. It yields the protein CASSQNVPGQGGEQYF.

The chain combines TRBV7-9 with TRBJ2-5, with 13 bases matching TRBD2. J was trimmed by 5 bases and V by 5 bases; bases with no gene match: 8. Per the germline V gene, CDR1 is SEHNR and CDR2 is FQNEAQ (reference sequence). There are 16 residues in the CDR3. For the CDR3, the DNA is TGTGCCAGCAGCCCCCTGACTAGCGGGAGGCTTGAGACCCAGTACTTC. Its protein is CASSPLTSGRLETQYF.

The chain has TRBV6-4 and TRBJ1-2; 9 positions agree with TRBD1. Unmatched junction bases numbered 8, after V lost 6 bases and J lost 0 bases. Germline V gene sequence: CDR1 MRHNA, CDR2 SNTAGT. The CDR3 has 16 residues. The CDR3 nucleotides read TGTGCCAGCAGGCCCGACAGGGGGGGGGCTAACTATGGCTACACCTTC. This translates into CASRPDRGGANYGYTF.

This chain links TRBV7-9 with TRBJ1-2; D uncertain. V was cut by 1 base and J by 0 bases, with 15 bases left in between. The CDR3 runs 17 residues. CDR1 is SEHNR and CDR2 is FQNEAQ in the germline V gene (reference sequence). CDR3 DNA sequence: TGTGCCAGCAGCTTAGAAGGCGCTCGGGGAGCTAACTATGGCTACACCTTC. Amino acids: CASSLEGARGANYGYTF.

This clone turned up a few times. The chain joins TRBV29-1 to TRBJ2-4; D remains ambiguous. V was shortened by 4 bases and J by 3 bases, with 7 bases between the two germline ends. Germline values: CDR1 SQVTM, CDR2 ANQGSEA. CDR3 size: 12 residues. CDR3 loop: CSVGDNKNIQYF. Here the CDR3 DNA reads TGCAGCGTTGGAGACAACAAAAACATTCAGTACTTC.